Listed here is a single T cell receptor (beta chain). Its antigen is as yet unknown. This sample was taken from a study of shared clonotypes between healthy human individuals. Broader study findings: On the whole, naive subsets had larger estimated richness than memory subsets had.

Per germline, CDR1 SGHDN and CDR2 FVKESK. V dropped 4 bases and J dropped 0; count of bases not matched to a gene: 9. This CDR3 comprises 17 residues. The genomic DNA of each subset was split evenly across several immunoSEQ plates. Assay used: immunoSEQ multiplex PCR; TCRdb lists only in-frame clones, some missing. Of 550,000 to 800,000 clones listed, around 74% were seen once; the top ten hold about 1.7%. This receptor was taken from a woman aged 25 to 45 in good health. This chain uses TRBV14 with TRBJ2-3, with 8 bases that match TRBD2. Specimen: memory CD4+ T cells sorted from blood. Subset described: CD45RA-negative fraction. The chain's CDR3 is CASSPQTSGLSTDTQYF. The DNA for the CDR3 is TGTGCCAGCAGCCCTCAAACTAGCGGACTTAGCACAGATACGCAGTATTTT.